Included here is one T cell receptor (beta chain) sequence, with context. This specimen belongs to a study of blood T cell repertoires in COVID-19. Under the authors' procedure: For nucleated cells, counts were estimated from reference gene primer amplification. The repertoire was sequenced with immunoSEQ multiplex PCR; TCRdb's copy has only in-frame clones and lacks some. The V and J calls and clone size are taken from that table; D and trimming were inferred from the DNA. The table has some 290,000 clones, 90% seen once. The receptor was isolated from a woman in her thirties or forties with COVID-19, enrolled during active disease. Material: peripheral blood.

The DNA for the CDR3 is TGTGCCAGCAGCCAAGATATCCAGGGGGACTCTGGCTACACCTTC. Its protein product is CASSQDIQGDSGYTF. V is TRBV3-1 (or the pseudogene TRBV3-2) and J is TRBJ1-2; 7 bases line up with TRBD1. The CDR3 loop spans 15 amino acids. The trim removed 0 bases at V and 7 bases at J, leaving 8 bases unmatched. Germline V gives CDR1 LGHDT, CDR2 YNNKEL (reference sequence).